The next 6 T cell receptor beta chains were all read from a single sample in a study of T-cell reconstitution after alpha-beta-depleted transplantation in children. Unique molecular identifiers featured in how the TCRbeta library was prepared. TCRdb independently ran MiXCR on the PCR reads; one entry per CDR3 protein. Of a few hundred thousand distinct CDR3 sequences listed, 25% to 30% are singletons. Here the sequenced sample was PBMCs, taken before TCRalphabeta/CD19-depleted stem cell transplant. These receptors originate from a boy under three years old with Wiskott-Aldrich syndrome, due to receive a stem cell transplant.

The chain has TRBV3-1 and TRBJ2-7; D unresolved. Germline CDR1 and CDR2: LGHDT and YNNKEL (reference sequence). V was shortened by 1 base and J by 5 bases, with 6 bases between the two germline ends. The CDR3 is made up of 12 amino acids. The CDR3, as DNA: TGTGCCAGCAGCCAAGTAAAGGACGAGCAGTACTTC. Translation: CASSQVKDEQYF.

The chain links TRBV4-2 to TRBJ2-7; D not certain. Trimming cost V 4 bases and J 3 bases, with 16 bases left between them. This CDR3 has 15 amino acids. Germline V gene data show CDR1 as LGHNA and CDR2 as YNFKEQ. The CDR3 loop is CASSRNSESLYEQYF. In DNA form, the CDR3 reads TGTGCCAGCAGCCGGAATTCGGAGTCCCTCTACGAGCAGTACTTC.

This clonotype was counted a few times. The chain carries TRBV30 and TRBJ2-4; D is ambiguous. There are 11 residues in the CDR3. In germline, CDR1 is GTSNPN, CDR2 SVGIG (reference sequence). V was shortened by 3 bases and J by 7 bases, with 7 bases between the two germline ends. CDR3 sequence reads: CAWRTENIQYF. The CDR3, as DNA: TGTGCCTGGAGAACGGAGAACATTCAGTACTTC.

The gene calls are TRBV7-2 and TRBJ2-7; 9 bases fit TRBD2. With 5 bases clipped from V and 2 bases from J, the junction kept 7 bases outside the gene matches. Germline CDR1 and CDR2: SGHTA and FQGNSA. This CDR3 is 15 amino acids long. Here the CDR3 reads CASSTRAGGTYEQYF. The CDR3 nucleotides read TGTGCCAGCAGCACCCGAGCGGGAGGAACCTACGAGCAGTACTTC.

This clonotype was observed a handful of times. This chain links TRBV20-1 with TRBJ1-2, with D unresolved. This CDR3 comprises 12 residues. Trimming removed 3 bases at V and 4 bases at J, with 9 bases between. Germline loops: CDR1 DFQATT, CDR2 SNEGSKA (reference sequence). In DNA, the CDR3 is TGCAGTGCTAGTCAGGACTCCTATGGCTACACCTTC. Amino acids: CSASQDSYGYTF.

The V gene is TRBV30, the J gene TRBJ2-7, with 8 bases fitting TRBD1. Trimming at V came to 1 base and at J to 1 base, leaving 6 bases not matched to a gene. CDR3 length equals 15 residues. CDR1 and CDR2 from the germline V gene are GTSNPN and SVGIG (reference sequence). DNA for the CDR3: TGTGCCTGGAGTGGAAACAGGGGGTTATCCTACGAGCAGTACTTC. It specifies CAWSGNRGLSYEQYF.